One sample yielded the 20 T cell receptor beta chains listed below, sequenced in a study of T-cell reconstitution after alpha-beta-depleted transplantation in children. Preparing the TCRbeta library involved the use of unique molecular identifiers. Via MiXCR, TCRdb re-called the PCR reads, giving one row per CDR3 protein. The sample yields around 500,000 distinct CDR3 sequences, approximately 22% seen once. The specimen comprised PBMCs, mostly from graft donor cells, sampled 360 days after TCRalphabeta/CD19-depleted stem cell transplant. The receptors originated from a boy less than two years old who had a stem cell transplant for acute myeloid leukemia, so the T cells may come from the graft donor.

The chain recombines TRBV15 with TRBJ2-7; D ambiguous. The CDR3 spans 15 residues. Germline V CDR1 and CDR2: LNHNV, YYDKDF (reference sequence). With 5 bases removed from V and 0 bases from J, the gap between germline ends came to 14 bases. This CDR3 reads CATSRLPGNSYEQYF. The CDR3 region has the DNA TGTGCCACCAGCCGCCTCCCCGGCAACTCCTACGAGCAGTACTTC.

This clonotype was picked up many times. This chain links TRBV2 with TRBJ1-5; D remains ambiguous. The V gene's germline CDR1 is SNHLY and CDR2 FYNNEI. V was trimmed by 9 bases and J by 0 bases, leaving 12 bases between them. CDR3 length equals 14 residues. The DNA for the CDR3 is TGTGCCAGTATGGTTATGGTTAGCAATCAGCCCCAGCATTTT. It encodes CASMVMVSNQPQHF.

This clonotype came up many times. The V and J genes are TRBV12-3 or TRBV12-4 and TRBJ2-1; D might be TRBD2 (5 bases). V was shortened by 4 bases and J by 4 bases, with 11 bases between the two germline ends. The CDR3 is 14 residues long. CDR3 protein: CASSSPQRYNEQFF. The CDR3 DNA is TGTGCCAGCAGTTCCCCTCAGCGGTACAATGAGCAGTTCTTC.

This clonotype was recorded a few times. Written as DNA, the CDR3 is TGTGCCAGCAGCTTAGGCCGACAAGACGGAAACACCATATATTTT. This codes for CASSLGRQDGNTIYF. This chain joins TRBV13 and TRBJ1-3; D remains ambiguous. From germline, CDR1 is PRHDT and CDR2 FYEKMQ (reference sequence). Trimming took off 0 bases at V and 4 bases at J, with 10 bases between the two ends. The CDR3 runs to 15 residues.

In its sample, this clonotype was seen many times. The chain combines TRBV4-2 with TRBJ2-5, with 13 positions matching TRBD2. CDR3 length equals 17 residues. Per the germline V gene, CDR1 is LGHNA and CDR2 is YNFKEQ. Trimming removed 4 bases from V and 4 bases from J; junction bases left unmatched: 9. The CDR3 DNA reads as TGTGCCAGCAGCCTCGGAACGACTAGCGGGGGGTCAGAGACCCAGTACTTC. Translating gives CASSLGTTSGGSETQYF.

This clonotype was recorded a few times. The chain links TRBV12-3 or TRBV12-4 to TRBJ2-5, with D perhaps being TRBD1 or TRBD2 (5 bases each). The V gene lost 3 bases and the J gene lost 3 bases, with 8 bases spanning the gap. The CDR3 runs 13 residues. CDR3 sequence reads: CASSFWGKETQYF. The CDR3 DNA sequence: TGTGCCAGCAGTTTTTGGGGGAAAGAGACCCAGTACTTC.

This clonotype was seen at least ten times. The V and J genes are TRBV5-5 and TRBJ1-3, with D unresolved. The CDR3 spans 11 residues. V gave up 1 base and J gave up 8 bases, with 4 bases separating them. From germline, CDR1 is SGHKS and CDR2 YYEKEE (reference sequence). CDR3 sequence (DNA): TGTGCCAGCAGCTTGAAGGACACCATATATTTT. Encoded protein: CASSLKDTIYF.

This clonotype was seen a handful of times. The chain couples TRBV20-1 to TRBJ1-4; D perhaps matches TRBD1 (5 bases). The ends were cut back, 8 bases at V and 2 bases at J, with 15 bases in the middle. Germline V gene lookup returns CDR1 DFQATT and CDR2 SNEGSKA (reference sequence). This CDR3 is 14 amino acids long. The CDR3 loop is CSPTRGGTNEKLFF. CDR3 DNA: TGCAGTCCTACCCGGGGCGGGACTAATGAAAAACTGTTTTTT.

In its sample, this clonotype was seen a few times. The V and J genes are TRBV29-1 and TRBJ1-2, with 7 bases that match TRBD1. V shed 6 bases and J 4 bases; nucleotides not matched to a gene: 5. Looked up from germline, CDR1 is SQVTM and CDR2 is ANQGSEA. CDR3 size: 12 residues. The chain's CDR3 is CSVRQGSYGYTF. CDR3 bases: TGCAGCGTCAGACAGGGCTCCTATGGCTACACCTTC.

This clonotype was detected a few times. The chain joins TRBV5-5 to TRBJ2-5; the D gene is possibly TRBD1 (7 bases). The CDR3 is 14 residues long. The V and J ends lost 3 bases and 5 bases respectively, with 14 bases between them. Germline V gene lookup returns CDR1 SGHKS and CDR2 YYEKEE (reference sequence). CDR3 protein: CASSSIQGRETQYF. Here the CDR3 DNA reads TGTGCCAGCAGCTCCATACAGGGGAGGGAGACCCAGTACTTC. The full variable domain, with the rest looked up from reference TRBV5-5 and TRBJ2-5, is DAGVTQSPTHLIKTRGQQVTLRCSPISGHKSVSWYQQVLGQGPQFIFQYYEKEERGRGNFPDRFSARQFPNYSSELNVNALLLGDSALYLCASSSIQGRETQYFGPGTRLLVL.

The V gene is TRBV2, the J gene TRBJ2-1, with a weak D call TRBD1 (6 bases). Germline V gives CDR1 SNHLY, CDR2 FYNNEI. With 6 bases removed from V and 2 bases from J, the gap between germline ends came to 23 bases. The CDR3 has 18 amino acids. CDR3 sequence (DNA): TGTGCCAGCAGGAAGAAAAGCATCGGACAGCGTACCTACAATGAGCAGTTCTTC. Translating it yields CASRKKSIGQRTYNEQFF.

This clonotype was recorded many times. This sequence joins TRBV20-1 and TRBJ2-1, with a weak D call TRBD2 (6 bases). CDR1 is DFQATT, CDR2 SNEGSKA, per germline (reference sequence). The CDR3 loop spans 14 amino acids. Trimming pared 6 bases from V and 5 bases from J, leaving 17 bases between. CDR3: CSAILALVHNEQFF. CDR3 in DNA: TGCAGTGCCATTCTAGCGTTGGTCCACAATGAGCAGTTCTTC.

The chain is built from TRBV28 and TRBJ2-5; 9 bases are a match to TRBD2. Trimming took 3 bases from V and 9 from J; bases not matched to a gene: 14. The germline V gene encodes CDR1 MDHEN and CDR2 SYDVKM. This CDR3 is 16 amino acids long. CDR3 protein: CASSFRASGARRPQYF. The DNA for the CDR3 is TGTGCCAGCAGTTTTCGGGCTAGCGGGGCCAGGCGGCCCCAGTACTTC.

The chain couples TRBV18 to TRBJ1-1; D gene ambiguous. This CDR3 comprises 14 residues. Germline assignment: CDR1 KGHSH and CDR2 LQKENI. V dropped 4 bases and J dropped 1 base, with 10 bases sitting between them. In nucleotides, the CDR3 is TGTGCCAGCTCACGTGAGATTGCGAACACTGAAGCTTTCTTT. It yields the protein CASSREIANTEAFF.

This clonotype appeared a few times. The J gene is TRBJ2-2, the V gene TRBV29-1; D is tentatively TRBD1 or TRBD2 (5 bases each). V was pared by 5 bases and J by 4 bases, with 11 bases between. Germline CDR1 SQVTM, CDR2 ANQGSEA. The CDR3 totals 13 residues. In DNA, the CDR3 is TGCAGCGTTTTTTTGGGGGTCACCGGGGAGCTGTTTTTT. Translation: CSVFLGVTGELFF.

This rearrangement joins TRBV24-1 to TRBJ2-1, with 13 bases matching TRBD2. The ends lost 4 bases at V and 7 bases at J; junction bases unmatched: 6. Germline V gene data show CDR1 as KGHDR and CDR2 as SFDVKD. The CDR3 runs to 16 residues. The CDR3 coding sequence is TGTGCCACCAGTGACGCCGGGACTAGCGGGGTGAATGAGCAGTTCTTC. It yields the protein CATSDAGTSGVNEQFF.

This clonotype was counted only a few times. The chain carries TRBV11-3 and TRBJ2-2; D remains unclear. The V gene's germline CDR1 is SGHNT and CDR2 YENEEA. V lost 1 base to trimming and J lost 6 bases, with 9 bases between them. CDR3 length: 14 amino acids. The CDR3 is CASSLGKIAGELFF. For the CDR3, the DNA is TGTGCCAGCAGCTTAGGCAAGATCGCCGGGGAGCTGTTTTTT.

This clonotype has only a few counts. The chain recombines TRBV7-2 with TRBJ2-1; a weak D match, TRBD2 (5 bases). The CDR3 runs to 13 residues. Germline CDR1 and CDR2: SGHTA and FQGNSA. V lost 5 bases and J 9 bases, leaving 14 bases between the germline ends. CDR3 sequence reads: CASSARHAGEQFF. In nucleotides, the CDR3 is TGTGCCAGCAGCGCCCGGCATGCGGGTGAGCAGTTCTTC.

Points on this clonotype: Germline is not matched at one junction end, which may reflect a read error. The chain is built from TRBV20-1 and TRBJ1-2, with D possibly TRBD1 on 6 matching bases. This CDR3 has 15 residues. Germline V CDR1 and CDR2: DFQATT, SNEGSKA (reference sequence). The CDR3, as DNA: TGCAGTGACTATGATACAGGGACCTTTAACTTTGGCTACACCTTC. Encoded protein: CSDYDTGTFNFGYTF.

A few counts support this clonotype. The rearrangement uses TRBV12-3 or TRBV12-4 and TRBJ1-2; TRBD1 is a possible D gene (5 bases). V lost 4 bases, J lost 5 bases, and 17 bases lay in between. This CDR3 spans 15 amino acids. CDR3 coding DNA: TGTGCCAGCAGTTCGGGGACGGCCGTAAGATATGGCTACACCTTC. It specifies CASSSGTAVRYGYTF.